This TCR beta chain was recorded in a study of blood T cells in healthy people across ages. A few counts support this clonotype. Its antigen is unknown. Germline-derived CDR1 and CDR2 are MNHEY and SVGEGT. Trimming removed 6 bases from V and 1 base from J, with 7 bases in between. This CDR3 is built from 12 residues. Findings and limits, study-wide: Long-lived and aged donors differed, with more naive CD4+ cells and higher diversity in the long-lived.

PCR was performed a second time for about 7 to 12 cycles using a sample-barcoded 5' primer and a J-beta primer mix. TCRdb re-analysed the 5' RACE reads in MiXCR, keeping a single row per CDR3 protein. The sample has under 2,000,000 distinct CDR3 sequences, about 50% seen once. V is TRBV6-2 or TRBV6-3 and J is TRBJ2-7; D remains unclear. Source material: blood. The receptor was derived from a woman aged 40 to 50 in good health. The CDR3 DNA is TGTGCCAGCAGCCAGATTTCCTACGAGCAGTACTTC. Translated, it gives CASSQISYEQYF.